Sequencing of this TCR beta chain was carried out in a study of neurological immune-mediated disorders. Points from the study as a whole: Whereas HTLV-1-associated myelopathy showed the most TCR clonal expansion, multiple sclerosis showed the least, with levels below those of healthy controls.

In its sample, this clonotype was seen many times. The antigen is undetermined. CDR1 is DFQATT, CDR2 SNEGSKA, per germline (reference sequence). This CDR3 region has 11 residues. Trimming pared 1 base from V and 14 bases from J, leaving 9 bases between. Synthesis of cDNA used 5'RACE (with 10-nucleotide random UMIs). TCRdb re-analysed the 5' RACE reads in MiXCR, keeping a single row per CDR3 protein. The data show approximately 86,000 distinct CDR3 sequences, approximately 2.4% seen once. The gene calls are TRBV20-1 and TRBJ1-6; no firm D call. The specimen was PBMCs. The sequence was obtained from a woman in her 30s with multiple sclerosis. The CDR3 DNA follows: TGCAGTGCTAGAGCGGATTTATCCCTCCACTTT. This codes for CSARADLSLHF.